The rows below give T cell receptor beta chains drawn from one sample of a study of a mutant IDH1 vaccine in newly diagnosed glioma. Antigens of these TCRs are unknown. The assay was immunoSEQ multiplex PCR, and TCRdb's table has in-frame clones only and misses some. Of about 53,000 clones listed, roughly 80% are singletons. Here the sequenced sample was PBMCs, taken from a glioma patient whose treatment included an IDH1 peptide vaccine. The receptors originated from a woman aged 45-60 years with glioma. Both conserved end residues are part of each CDR3. D genes are given only for firm matches. Clone size appears in some rows only: once, few, many, or a class for an expanded clone.

d_call,v_call,clone_size,j_call,cdr3_nt,cdr3_aa
.,TRBV4-1,.,TRBJ2-7,TGCGCCAGCAGCCAGGACTCTTCCTACGAGCAGTACTTC,CASSQDSSYEQYF
.,TRBV5-4,.,TRBJ2-3,TGTGCCAGCAGCGTGGACTCGGGCACAGATACGCAGTATTTT,CASSVDSGTDTQYF
TRBD1,TRBV11-3,.,TRBJ1-2,TGTGCCAGCAGCCCGGGACAGGGCGAATATGGCTACACCTTC,CASSPGQGEYGYTF
TRBD1,TRBV9,once,TRBJ1-3,TGTGCCAGCAGCTTACAGGACAGGGTGGGAAACACCATATATTTT,CASSLQDRVGNTIYF
.,TRBV6-5,.,TRBJ1-1,TGTGCCAGCAGTTCCTCCTCGATGAACACTGAAGCTTTCTTT,CASSSSSMNTEAFF
.,TRBV27,.,TRBJ2-1,TGTGCCAGCAGTTTATTCAGGGTTACCTACAATGAGCAGTTCTTC,CASSLFRVTYNEQFF
.,TRBV25-1,.,TRBJ2-3,TGTGCCAGCAGTGTTTACGAGGCAGGGCCCCACCCCACAGATACGCAGTATTTT,CASSVYEAGPHPTDTQYF
.,TRBV5-1,.,TRBJ1-3,TGCGCCAGCAGCGCCTCCGGGATCACTGGAAACACCATATATTTT,CASSASGITGNTIYF
TRBD1,TRBV5-1,.,TRBJ2-7,TGCGCCAGCAGTCCCTCGACCGGGACAGGGGGAGAGCAGTACTTC,CASSPSTGTGGEQYF
.,TRBV7-2,once,TRBJ1-1,TGTGCCAGCAGCTTAGAGGCGTGGAACACTGAAGCTTTCTTT,CASSLEAWNTEAFF
TRBD1,TRBV19,.,TRBJ2-7,TGTGCCACCAGGACAGGAGCTTACGAGCAGTACTTC,CATRTGAYEQYF
.,TRBV27,.,TRBJ1-4,TGTGCCAGCAGTTTTTCGGGTTGGAATGAAAAACTGTTTTTT,CASSFSGWNEKLFF
.,TRBV7-2,.,TRBJ1-4,TGTGCCAGCAGCTCAACCGGGATTTCTAATGAAAAACTGTTTTTT,CASSSTGISNEKLFF
.,TRBV7-2,.,TRBJ1-5,TGTGCCAGCAGCATAGACAGAGTTAGCAATCAGCCCCAGCATTTT,CASSIDRVSNQPQHF
TRBD1,TRBV5-1,.,TRBJ1-1,TGCGCCAGCAGCCGGGGACAGGGGGGTAACACTGAAGCTTTCTTT,CASSRGQGGNTEAFF
.,TRBV9,.,TRBJ2-7,TGTGCCAGCAGCCCAACATCCAGGGTGGTTATCGAGCAGTACTTC,CASSPTSRVVIEQYF
.,TRBV7-6,.,TRBJ2-7,TGTGCCAGCAGTCTCGGGTCGGGAGAGCAGTACTTC,CASSLGSGEQYF
.,TRBV7-9,.,TRBJ2-2,TGTGCCAGCAGCCAAAATGGGGCCACCGGGGAGCTGTTTTTT,CASSQNGATGELFF
TRBD1,TRBV30,.,TRBJ1-4,TGTGCCTGGAGTCGACAGGGCGCAAGGCTAGAAAAACTGTTTTTT,CAWSRQGARLEKLFF
.,TRBV15,.,TRBJ1-2,TGTGCCACCAGCAGAGCCCGGACAGTAGATGGCCACACCTTC,CATSRARTVDGHTF
.,TRBV14,.,TRBJ1-1,TGTGCCAGCAGCCATTTCTTTGTGGGTATGAACACTGAAGCTTTCTTT,CASSHFFVGMNTEAFF
.,TRBV6-5,.,TRBJ1-2,TGTGCCAGCAGTCCGACCGGCTATGGCTACACCTTC,CASSPTGYGYTF
.,TRBV5-1,.,TRBJ2-1,TGCGCCAGCAGCTTGGACCTGATGACGGACCGTGAGCAGTTCTTC,CASSLDLMTDREQFF
TRBD1,TRBV5-1,.,TRBJ1-2,TGCGCCAGCAGCTTTGGACAGGGATGGAGCTACACCTTC,CASSFGQGWSYTF
.,TRBV9,.,TRBJ2-1,TGTGCCAGCAGCGCGGGACATCCGAATGAGCAGTTCTTC,CASSAGHPNEQFF
TRBD1,TRBV27,few,TRBJ1-1,TGTGCCAGCAGTTTAAAGGGGGCAGCCGGAGGAGACACTGAAGCTTTCTTT,CASSLKGAAGGDTEAFF
.,TRBV10-3,.,TRBJ1-4,TGTGCCATCAGTGAGGGCAGGGAGGGTGAAAAACTGTTTTTT,CAISEGREGEKLFF
TRBD2,TRBV5-8,once,TRBJ2-1,TGTGCCAGCAGCTTGGGAGTAGCGGGGTACAATGAGCAGTTCTTC,CASSLGVAGYNEQFF
.,TRBV5-4,.,TRBJ1-6,TGTGCCAGCAGGACAGAAAAGGATAATTCACCCCTCCACTTT,CASRTEKDNSPLHF
TRBD1,TRBV7-9,.,TRBJ2-3,TGTGCCAGCAGCTTAGGCAGGGGGCCGGAAGATACGCAGTATTTT,CASSLGRGPEDTQYF
.,TRBV5-1,.,TRBJ2-3,TGCGCCAGCAGCTTGGGCCAGGAGCGCACAGATACGCAGTATTTT,CASSLGQERTDTQYF
.,TRBV7-9,.,TRBJ1-5,TGTGCCAGCAGCTCCGGGGGCAATCAGCCCCAGCATTTT,CASSSGGNQPQHF
TRBD1,TRBV5-4,.,TRBJ2-7,TGTGCCAGCAGCTTGAAGTACAGGGGGACTTACGAGCAGTACTTC,CASSLKYRGTYEQYF
.,TRBV5-4,.,TRBJ2-2,TGTGCCAGCAGCTGGAGCGTGGGCGGGGAGCTGTTTTTT,CASSWSVGGELFF
.,TRBV7-7,once,TRBJ2-3,TGTGCTAGCAGCCCAATCGGCCTCACAGATACGCAGTATTTT,CASSPIGLTDTQYF
TRBD1,TRBV9,.,TRBJ2-7,TGTGCCAGCAGCGTAGACCCGGGACAGACCTACGAGCAGTACTTC,CASSVDPGQTYEQYF
.,TRBV7-8,.,TRBJ2-7,TGTGCCAGCAGCTTAGTTGACAGTTCCTACGAGCAGTACTTC,CASSLVDSSYEQYF
.,TRBV4-2,.,TRBJ1-1,TGTGCCAGCAGCCAAGATGCAAGCCCCACTGAAGCTTTCTTT,CASSQDASPTEAFF
TRBD2,TRBV4-1,.,TRBJ2-3,TGCGCCAGCAGCCAAGATACTAGCGGGGGGATGGCAGATACGCAGTATTTT,CASSQDTSGGMADTQYF
.,TRBV10-3,.,TRBJ2-1,TGTGCCATCAGTGAGGAGTCCTTAGAGGAGCAGTTCTTC,CAISEESLEEQFF
.,TRBV30,.,TRBJ1-1,TGTGCCTGGACTAGTATCGCGGGGGCCACTGAAGCTTTCTTT,CAWTSIAGATEAFF
.,TRBV19,.,TRBJ2-2,TGTGCCAGTAGTATGGCGGCCGACCCGAACACCGGGGAGCTGTTTTTT,CASSMAADPNTGELFF
.,TRBV7-2,.,TRBJ1-5,TGTGCCAGCAGCTTGTTTCAAAATCAGCCCCAGCATTTT,CASSLFQNQPQHF
.,TRBV10-3,.,TRBJ2-1,TGTGCCATCAGTGCCAGCAGCTCCTACAATGAGCAGTTCTTC,CAISASSSYNEQFF
TRBD1,TRBV9,.,TRBJ1-3,TGTGCCAGCAGCGGGACCAGTACAGGGGGAGCTGGAAACACCATATATTTT,CASSGTSTGGAGNTIYF
TRBD1,TRBV19,.,TRBJ2-2,TGTGCCAGTATCGGACAGGTTCGCGGGGAGCTGTTTTTT,CASIGQVRGELFF
TRBD1,TRBV6-5,many,TRBJ1-1,TGTGCCAGCAGTCTCACAGGGGCCACTGAAGCTTTCTTT,CASSLTGATEAFF
.,TRBV30,.,TRBJ2-7,TGTGCCTGGGAGAACCCAAGCCTATACGAGCAGTACTTC,CAWENPSLYEQYF
.,TRBV19,.,TRBJ2-7,TGTGCCAGTAGTATAGCTGGGACAATGTACGAGCAGTACTTC,CASSIAGTMYEQYF
TRBD1,TRBV19,.,TRBJ1-6,TGTGCCAGTAGTACAGGGGGAAGTAGTTCACCCCTCCACTTT,CASSTGGSSSPLHF
.,TRBV25-1,few,TRBJ1-4,TGTGCCAGCAGTCGGAGGGTTGGGAAACTGTTTTTT,CASSRRVGKLFF
TRBD2,TRBV7-2,.,TRBJ2-5,TGTGCCAGCAGCTGGGCCTCCGGGACTAGCGGGGGGTACCAAGAGACCCAGTACTTC,CASSWASGTSGGYQETQYF
TRBD1,TRBV9,.,TRBJ1-2,TGTGCCAGCAGCGTAGAGGGGACAGGGGCCTATGGCTACACCTTC,CASSVEGTGAYGYTF
.,TRBV6-5,.,TRBJ1-2,TGTGCCAGCAGTCAGGACAACTATGGCTACACCTTC,CASSQDNYGYTF
TRBD1,TRBV7-6,.,TRBJ2-7,TGTGCCAGCAGCTTAGGGGCCTGGGACAGGGATAGGGTGTACGAGCAGTACTTC,CASSLGAWDRDRVYEQYF
TRBD1,TRBV4-1,.,TRBJ1-3,TGCGCCAGCAGCCAAGGCCTGATACAGGGGCGCTCTGGAAACACCATATATTTT,CASSQGLIQGRSGNTIYF
TRBD1,TRBV7-9,.,TRBJ1-2,TGTGCCAGCAGCTTATTTGGGGACAGGTCCATTGGGGGCTATGGCTACACCTTC,CASSLFGDRSIGGYGYTF
.,TRBV5-1,.,TRBJ1-4,TGCGCCAGCAGCTTGGGTGGGAGCCGAGTTCTCGCACCCCTCAAACTGTTTTTT,CASSLGGSRVLAPLKLFF
TRBD1,TRBV5-4,.,TRBJ1-3,TGTGCCAGCAGCTTGGTATCGGACAGGGGGGGAAACACCATATATTTT,CASSLVSDRGGNTIYF